This entry is about one T cell receptor (beta chain). The antigen remains unidentified. The data belong to a study of CD4+ T cells in melanoma. Overall study findings and caveats: CD8+ T cell, macrophage and B cell function reportedly correlated with neoantigen-specific CD4+ T cells. Reportedly, melanoma neoantigen-specific CD4+ T cells showed varied differentiation states.

Profiled with immunoSEQ multiplex PCR; TCRdb holds only in-frame clones, not every one. Counted here are roughly 10,000 clones, 65% occurring once; the ten biggest clones make up approximately 25%. The CDR3 loop spans 14 amino acids. Trimming took off 4 bases at V and 8 bases at J, with 17 bases between the two ends. Germline V CDR1 and CDR2: SGHTA, FQGNSA. The chain is built from TRBV7-2 and TRBJ1-2, with a tentative D call TRBD1 (5 bases). This TCR came from a human donor with melanoma. Sequencing was carried out using cells from a culture (not recorded whether cultured in vitro). The CDR3 nucleotides are TGTGCCAGCAGCTCCTACCTAGGGGTCCGGGGCTACACCTTC. Translation gives CASSSYLGVRGYTF.